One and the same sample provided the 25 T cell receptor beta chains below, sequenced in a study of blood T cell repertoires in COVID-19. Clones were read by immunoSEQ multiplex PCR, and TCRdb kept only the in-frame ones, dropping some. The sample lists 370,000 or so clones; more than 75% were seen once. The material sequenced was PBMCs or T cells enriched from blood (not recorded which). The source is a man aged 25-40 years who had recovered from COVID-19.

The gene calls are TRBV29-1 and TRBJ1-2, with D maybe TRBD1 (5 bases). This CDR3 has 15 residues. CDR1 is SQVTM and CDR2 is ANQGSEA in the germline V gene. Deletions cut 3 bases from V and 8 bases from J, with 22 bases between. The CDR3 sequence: CSVDLLGQGLRGYTF. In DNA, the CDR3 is TGCAGCGTTGACCTCCTTGGGCAGGGATTGCGGGGCTACACCTTC.

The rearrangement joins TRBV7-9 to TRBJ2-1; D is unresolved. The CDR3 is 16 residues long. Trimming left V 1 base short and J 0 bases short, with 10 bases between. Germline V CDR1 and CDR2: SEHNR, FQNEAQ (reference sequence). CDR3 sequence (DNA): TGTGCCAGCAGCTTAGGCGAGAGGATCTCCTACAATGAGCAGTTCTTC. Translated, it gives CASSLGERISYNEQFF.

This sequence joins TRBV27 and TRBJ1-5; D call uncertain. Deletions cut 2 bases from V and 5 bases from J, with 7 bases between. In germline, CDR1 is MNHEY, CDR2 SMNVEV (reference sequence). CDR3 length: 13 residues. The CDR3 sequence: CASSLNGDQPQHF. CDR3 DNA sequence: TGTGCCAGCAGTTTAAACGGAGATCAGCCCCAGCATTTT.

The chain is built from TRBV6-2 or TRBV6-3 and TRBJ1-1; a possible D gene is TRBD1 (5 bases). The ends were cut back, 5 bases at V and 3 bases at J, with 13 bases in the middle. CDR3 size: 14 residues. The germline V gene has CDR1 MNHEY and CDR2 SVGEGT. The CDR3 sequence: CASSPGGAYTEAFF. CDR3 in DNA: TGTGCCAGCAGTCCCGGCGGGGCGTACACTGAAGCTTTCTTT.

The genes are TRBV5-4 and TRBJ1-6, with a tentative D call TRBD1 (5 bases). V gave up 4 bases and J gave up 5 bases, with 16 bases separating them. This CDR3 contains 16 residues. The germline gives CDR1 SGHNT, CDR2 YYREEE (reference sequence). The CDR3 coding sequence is TGTGCCAGCAGCGCCTCGTCGGGGACTAATAATTCACCCCTCCACTTT. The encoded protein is CASSASSGTNNSPLHF. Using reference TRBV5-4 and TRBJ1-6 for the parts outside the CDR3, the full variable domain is ETGVTQSPTHLIKTRGQQVTLRCSSQSGHNTVSWYQQALGQGPQFIFQYYREEENGRGNFPPRFSGLQFPNYSSELNVNALELDDSALYLCASSASSGTNNSPLHFGNGTRLTVT.

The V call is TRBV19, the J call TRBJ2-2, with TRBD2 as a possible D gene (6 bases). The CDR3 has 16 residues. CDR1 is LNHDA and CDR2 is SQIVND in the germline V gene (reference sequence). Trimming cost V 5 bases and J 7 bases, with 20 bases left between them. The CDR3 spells CASSPRRGMGSGELFF. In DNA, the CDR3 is TGTGCCAGTAGTCCCCGGCGGGGCATGGGAAGCGGGGAGCTGTTTTTT. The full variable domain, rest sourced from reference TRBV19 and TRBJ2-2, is DGGITQSPKYLFRKEGQNVTLSCEQNLNHDAMYWYRQDPGQGLRLIYYSQIVNDFQKGDIAEGYSVSREKKESFPLTVTSAQKNPTAFYLCASSPRRGMGSGELFFGEGSRLTVL.

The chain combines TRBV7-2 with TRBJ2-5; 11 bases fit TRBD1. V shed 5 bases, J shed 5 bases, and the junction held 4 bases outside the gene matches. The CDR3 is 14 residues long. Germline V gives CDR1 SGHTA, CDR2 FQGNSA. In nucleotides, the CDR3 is TGTGCCAGCAGCCGGGACAGGGGGGCGGAGACCCAGTACTTC. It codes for CASSRDRGAETQYF.

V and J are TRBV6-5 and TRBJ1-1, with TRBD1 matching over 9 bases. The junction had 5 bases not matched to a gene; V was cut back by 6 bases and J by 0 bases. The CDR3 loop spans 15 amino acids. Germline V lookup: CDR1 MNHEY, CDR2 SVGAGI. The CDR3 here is CASRGQGKLNTEAFF. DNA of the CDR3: TGTGCCAGCAGGGGACAGGGTAAATTGAACACTGAAGCTTTCTTT.

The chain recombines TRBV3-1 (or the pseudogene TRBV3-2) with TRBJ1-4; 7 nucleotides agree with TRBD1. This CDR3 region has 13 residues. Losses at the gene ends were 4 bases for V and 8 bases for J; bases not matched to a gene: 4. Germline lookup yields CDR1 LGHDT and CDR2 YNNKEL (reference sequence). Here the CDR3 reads CASSPRDSEKLFF. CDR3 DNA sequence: TGTGCCAGCAGCCCCCGGGACAGCGAAAAACTGTTTTTT.

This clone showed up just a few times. As DNA, the CDR3 is TGTGCCAGCAGTTACTCGATGTCGGGTCAGCCCCAGCATTTT. Amino acid sequence: CASSYSMSGQPQHF. The chain uses TRBV6-2 or TRBV6-3 and TRBJ1-5; D remains unclear. Trimming took off 0 bases at V and 6 bases at J, with 9 bases between the two ends. The germline CDR1 and CDR2 sequences are MNHEY and SVGEGT. The CDR3 is made up of 14 amino acids.

The CDR3 loop reads CASSRQGIEAFF. CDR3 nucleotide sequence: TGCGCCAGCAGCAGACAGGGGATTGAAGCTTTCTTT. The chain employs TRBV5-1 and TRBJ1-1, with 8 bases that match TRBD1. Germline CDR1 SGHRS, CDR2 YFSETQ. The ends lost 4 bases at V and 7 bases at J; junction bases unmatched: 3. The CDR3 has 12 residues.

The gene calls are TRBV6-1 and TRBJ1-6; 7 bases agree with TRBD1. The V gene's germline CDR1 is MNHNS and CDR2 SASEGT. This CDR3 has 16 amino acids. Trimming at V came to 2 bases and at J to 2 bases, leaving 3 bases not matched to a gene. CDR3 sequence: CASSETGAPYNSPLHF. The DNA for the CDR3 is TGTGCCAGCAGTGAAACAGGGGCGCCCTATAATTCACCCCTCCACTTT.

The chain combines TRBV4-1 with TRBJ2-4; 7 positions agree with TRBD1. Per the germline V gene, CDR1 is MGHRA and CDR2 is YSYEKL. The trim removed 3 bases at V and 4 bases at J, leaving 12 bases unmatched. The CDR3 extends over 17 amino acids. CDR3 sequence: CASSHQAPGTAKNIQYF. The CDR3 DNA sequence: TGCGCCAGCAGCCACCAAGCTCCCGGGACAGCAAAAAACATTCAGTACTTC.

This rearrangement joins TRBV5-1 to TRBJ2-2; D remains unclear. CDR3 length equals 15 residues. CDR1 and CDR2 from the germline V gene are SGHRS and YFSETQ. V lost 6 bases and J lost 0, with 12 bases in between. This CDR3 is CASKVQAANTGELFF. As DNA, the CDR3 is TGCGCCAGCAAAGTCCAGGCCGCGAACACCGGGGAGCTGTTTTTT.

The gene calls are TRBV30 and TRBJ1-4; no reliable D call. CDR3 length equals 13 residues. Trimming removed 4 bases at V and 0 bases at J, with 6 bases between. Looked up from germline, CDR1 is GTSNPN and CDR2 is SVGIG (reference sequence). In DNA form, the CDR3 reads TGTGCCTGGATGGGCGCAACTAATGAAAAACTGTTTTTT. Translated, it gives CAWMGATNEKLFF.

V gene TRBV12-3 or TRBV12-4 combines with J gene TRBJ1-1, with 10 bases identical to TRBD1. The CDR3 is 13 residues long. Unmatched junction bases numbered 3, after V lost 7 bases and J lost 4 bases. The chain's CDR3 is CASTWTGGTEAFF. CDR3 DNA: TGTGCCAGCACCTGGACAGGGGGCACTGAAGCTTTCTTT.

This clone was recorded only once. Here the CDR3 reads CAWSKWDRDEKLFF. CDR3 DNA sequence: TGTGCCTGGAGTAAATGGGACAGGGATGAAAAACTGTTTTTT. The J gene is TRBJ1-4, the V gene TRBV30; 9 bases fit TRBD1. V trimming: 2 bases; J trimming: 6 bases; junction bases outside the gene matches: 4. The germline gives CDR1 GTSNPN, CDR2 SVGIG (reference sequence). The CDR3 length is 14 residues.

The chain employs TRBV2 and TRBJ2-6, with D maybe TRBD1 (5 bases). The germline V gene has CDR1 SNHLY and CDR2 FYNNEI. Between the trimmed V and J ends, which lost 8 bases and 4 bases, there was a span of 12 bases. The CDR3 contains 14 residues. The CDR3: CASFDPGGANVLTF. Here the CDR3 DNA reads TGTGCCAGCTTCGACCCAGGGGGGGCCAACGTCCTGACTTTC.

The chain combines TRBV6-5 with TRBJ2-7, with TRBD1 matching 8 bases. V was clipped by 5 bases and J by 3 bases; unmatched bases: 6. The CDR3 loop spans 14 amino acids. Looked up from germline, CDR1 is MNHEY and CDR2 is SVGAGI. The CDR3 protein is CASSLDGQGYEQYF. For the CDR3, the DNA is TGTGCCAGCAGTCTAGACGGACAGGGCTACGAGCAGTACTTC.

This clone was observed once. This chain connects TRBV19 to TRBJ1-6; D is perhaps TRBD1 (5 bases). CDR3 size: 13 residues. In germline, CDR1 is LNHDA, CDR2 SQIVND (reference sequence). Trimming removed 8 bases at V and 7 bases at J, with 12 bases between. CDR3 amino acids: CASSPRGNSPLHF. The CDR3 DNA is TGTGCCAGTTCCCCGCGGGGGAATTCACCCCTCCACTTT.

As DNA, the CDR3 is TGTGCCACCAGCAGACATACCCAAGGACAATCTAACTATGGCTACACCTTC. Its translation: CATSRHTQGQSNYGYTF. V usage is TRBV15 and J usage is TRBJ1-2; D might be TRBD1 (5 bases). V lost 2 bases, J lost 0 bases, and 16 bases lay in between. The germline V gene encodes CDR1 LNHNV and CDR2 YYDKDF (reference sequence). The CDR3 extends over 17 amino acids.

The CDR3, as DNA: TGTGCCAGCAGCCCTCGAACGGACAGTTGGAACACTGAAGCTTTCTTT. Protein sequence: CASSPRTDSWNTEAFF. V usage is TRBV7-2 and J usage is TRBJ1-1, with D perhaps TRBD1 (6 bases). The V gene lost 5 bases and the J gene lost 1 base, with 17 bases spanning the gap. The CDR3 totals 16 residues. Germline CDR1 reads SGHTA; CDR2 reads FQGNSA.

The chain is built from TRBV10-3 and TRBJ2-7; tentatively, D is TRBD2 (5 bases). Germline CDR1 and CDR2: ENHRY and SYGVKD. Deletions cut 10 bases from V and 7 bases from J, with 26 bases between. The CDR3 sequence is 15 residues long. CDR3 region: CATNVRSDKSDEQYF. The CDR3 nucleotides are TGTGCCACCAACGTCCGTAGCGACAAGTCGGATGAGCAGTACTTC.

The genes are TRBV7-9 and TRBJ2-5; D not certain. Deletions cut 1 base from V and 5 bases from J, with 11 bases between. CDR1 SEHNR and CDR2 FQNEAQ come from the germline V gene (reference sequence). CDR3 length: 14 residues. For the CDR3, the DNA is TGTGCCAGCAGCTTAGTAGGTTCCGGGGAGACCCAGTACTTC. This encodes CASSLVGSGETQYF.

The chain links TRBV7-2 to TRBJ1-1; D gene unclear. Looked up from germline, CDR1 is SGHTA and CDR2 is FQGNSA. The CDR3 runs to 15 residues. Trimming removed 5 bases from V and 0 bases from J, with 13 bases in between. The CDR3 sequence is CASSPGVGMNTEAFF. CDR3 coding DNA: TGTGCCAGCAGCCCCGGGGTGGGGATGAACACTGAAGCTTTCTTT.